These 23 T cell receptor beta chains share one sample of origin, sequenced in a study of T cell responses to AZD1222 COVID-19 vaccine. TCRdb's copy holds only in-frame clones and misses some; the assay was immunoSEQ multiplex PCR. The data show over 150,000 clones, approximately 92% seen once. This specimen was peripheral blood, taken 28 days after the second dose of the MenACWY control vaccine. The receptors originated from an adult who received the MenACWY meningococcal vaccine as a control.

V and J are TRBV15 and TRBJ2-3; 9 nucleotides align to TRBD2. This CDR3 region has 17 residues. Germline V gene sequence: CDR1 LNHNV, CDR2 YYDKDF (reference sequence). Trimming took 0 bases from V and 2 from J; bases not matched to a gene: 6. The chain's CDR3 is CATSRESGTSLTDTQYF. The DNA of the CDR3 is TGTGCCACCAGCAGAGAGTCCGGGACTAGCCTCACAGATACGCAGTATTTT.

The gene calls are TRBV2 and TRBJ1-6; D is undetermined. Germline V gene lookup returns CDR1 SNHLY and CDR2 FYNNEI. The CDR3 totals 14 residues. Trimming shortened V by 9 bases and J by 11 bases, and 20 bases separated the two germline ends. The CDR3 coding sequence is TGTGCCAGGAGGGAAACGGGGTTAGTGGCACCCCTCCACTTT. Translated: CARRETGLVAPLHF.

The J gene is TRBJ2-7, the V gene TRBV9; 9 bases map to TRBD1. The CDR3 loop spans 17 amino acids. Germline lookup yields CDR1 SGDLS and CDR2 YYNGEE. V trimming: 4 bases; J trimming: 1 base; junction bases outside the gene matches: 12. CDR3 sequence: CASSSSWGTGKSYEQYF. For the CDR3, the DNA is TGTGCCAGCAGCAGTTCCTGGGGGACAGGGAAATCCTACGAGCAGTACTTC.

V usage is TRBV13 and J usage is TRBJ2-3, with 7 bases fitting TRBD1. The CDR3 runs to 14 residues. V was clipped by 5 bases and J by 5 bases; unmatched bases: 7. Germline V gene data show CDR1 as PRHDT and CDR2 as FYEKMQ (reference sequence). The CDR3 nucleotides are TGTGCCAGCAGCCGTAGACAGGGTGGAGATACGCAGTATTTT. This codes for CASSRRQGGDTQYF. The full variable domain, completed using reference TRBV13 and TRBJ2-3, is AAGVIQSPRHLIKEKRETATLKCYPIPRHDTVYWYQQGPGQDPQFLISFYEKMQSDKGSIPDRFSAQQFSDYHSELNMSSLELGDSALYFCASSRRQGGDTQYFGPGTRLTVL.

J is TRBJ1-2 and V is TRBV6-4; possibly TRBD1 for D (6 bases). CDR1 and CDR2 from the germline V gene are MRHNA and SNTAGT. The CDR3 length is 14 residues. The V and J ends lost 0 bases and 3 bases respectively, with 8 bases between them. The CDR3 spells CASSDSGQHYGYTF. In DNA, the CDR3 is TGTGCCAGCAGTGACTCAGGACAGCACTATGGCTACACCTTC.

This clone was seen once. The chain uses TRBV6-2 or TRBV6-3 and TRBJ2-4; D may be TRBD1 or TRBD2 (5 bases each). Germline V lookup: CDR1 MNHEY, CDR2 SVGEGT. There are 16 residues in the CDR3. Trimming left V 3 bases short and J 1 base short, with 13 bases between. The CDR3 nucleotides read TGTGCCAGCAGTTATGGGTCCGAGGGGGCCAAAAACATTCAGTACTTC. Amino acid sequence: CASSYGSEGAKNIQYF.

The chain uses TRBV4-3 and TRBJ1-4; possible D gene TRBD1, 5 bases. From germline, CDR1 is LGHNA and CDR2 YSLEER. The CDR3 has 13 residues. Trimming left V 5 bases short and J 8 bases short, with 12 bases between. CDR3 in amino acids: CASSGREGEKLFF. The CDR3, as DNA: TGCGCCAGCAGCGGCAGGGAGGGGGAAAAACTGTTTTTT.

The count of this clone is one. In DNA form, the CDR3 reads TGCGCCAGCAGCTTAGACAGGGGCTCCTATAATTCACCCCTCCACTTT. Protein sequence: CASSLDRGSYNSPLHF. The chain uses TRBV5-1 and TRBJ1-6, with 8 bases that match TRBD1. The V gene end was trimmed by 2 bases and the J gene end by 0 bases; junction bases not matched to a gene: 1. The CDR3 consists of 16 residues. Germline CDR1 SGHRS, CDR2 YFSETQ.

The chain joins TRBV28 to TRBJ1-5, with D unclear. With 2 bases removed from V and 6 bases from J, the gap between germline ends came to 11 bases. The length of the CDR3 is 14 residues. Germline V gene sequence: CDR1 MDHEN, CDR2 SYDVKM. CDR3 protein: CASSLSGHGQPQHF. In DNA, the CDR3 is TGTGCCAGCAGTTTAAGTGGGCATGGTCAGCCCCAGCATTTT.

The chain recombines TRBV2 with TRBJ1-5; D is undetermined. The CDR3 is 14 amino acids. V lost 7 bases and J 10 bases, leaving 20 bases between the germline ends. In germline, CDR1 is SNHLY, CDR2 FYNNEI. The CDR3 reads CASTRWEREPPQHF. The CDR3 nucleotides read TGTGCCAGCACGCGGTGGGAACGGGAACCTCCCCAGCATTTT.

The chain carries TRBV5-1 and TRBJ1-1; D is perhaps TRBD1 (5 bases). CDR1 is SGHRS and CDR2 is YFSETQ in the germline V gene. The germline V and J ends were trimmed by 2 bases and 2 bases, with 10 bases remaining between them. CDR3 size: 14 residues. CDR3: CASSFAGPNTEAFF. The CDR3, as DNA: TGCGCCAGCAGCTTCGCGGGGCCAAACACTGAAGCTTTCTTT.

The V gene is TRBV3-1 (or the pseudogene TRBV3-2), the J gene TRBJ1-2; the D gene is possibly TRBD1 (5 bases). Between the trimmed V and J ends, which lost 4 bases and 8 bases, there was a span of 17 bases. The CDR3 has 14 residues. Germline loops: CDR1 LGHDT, CDR2 YNNKEL (reference sequence). Here the CDR3 reads CASSPEEGARGYTF. CDR3 DNA sequence: TGTGCCAGCAGCCCAGAGGAAGGGGCGCGGGGCTACACCTTC.

The chain joins TRBV11-1 to TRBJ2-2; D call uncertain. Germline V CDR1 and CDR2: SGHAT, FQDESV (reference sequence). Deletions cut 5 bases from V and 8 bases from J, with 12 bases between. This CDR3 region has 13 residues. The CDR3 spells CASSPRDGGELFF. CDR3 in DNA: TGTGCCAGCAGCCCTCGTGATGGGGGGGAGCTGTTTTTT.

The genes are TRBV4-1 and TRBJ1-1; D is unclear. The V and J ends lost 7 bases and 5 bases respectively, with 14 bases between them. The V gene's germline CDR1 is MGHRA and CDR2 YSYEKL. The CDR3 loop spans 13 amino acids. As DNA, the CDR3 is TGCGCCAGCACGACGCCAAAGAAAACTGAAGCTTTCTTT. Protein: CASTTPKKTEAFF.

This chain joins TRBV18 and TRBJ1-1, with a possible D match to TRBD1 (5 bases). CDR1 is KGHSH and CDR2 is LQKENI in the germline V gene. Trimming stripped 2 bases from V and 4 bases from J, with 20 bases between. There are 17 residues in the CDR3. CDR3 sequence: CASSPVGGGRGTTEAFF. Written as DNA, the CDR3 is TGTGCCAGCTCACCAGTCGGGGGTGGAAGGGGAACCACTGAAGCTTTCTTT.

DNA for the CDR3: TGTGCCAGCAGCTTAGTTGTTCGGGGGGTTGAGGGTGAGCAGTTCTTC. Its translation: CASSLVVRGVEGEQFF. The V call is TRBV7-6, the J call TRBJ2-1, with TRBD2 identical over 7 bases. V lost 1 base, J lost 9 bases, and 12 bases stayed unmatched. The CDR3 covers 16 residues. Looked up from germline, CDR1 is SGHVS and CDR2 is FNYEAQ.

The chain is built from TRBV6-6 and TRBJ2-5; 8 nucleotides agree with TRBD1. Germline CDR1 reads MNHNY; CDR2 reads SVGAGI (reference sequence). This CDR3 region has 15 residues. The junction had 10 bases not matched to a gene; V was cut back by 6 bases and J by 4 bases. CDR3 in amino acids: CASSTTSQGAETQYF. The CDR3 DNA follows: TGTGCCAGCAGCACCACGAGTCAGGGGGCAGAGACCCAGTACTTC.

This clone came up once. In nucleotides, the CDR3 is TGTGCCATCACGACGGATCTGGGGAACACCATATATTTT. It codes for CAITTDLGNTIYF. The genes are TRBV2 and TRBJ1-3; D is uncertain. Trimming cost V 10 bases and J 7 bases, with 17 bases left between them. The CDR3 is 13 amino acids. Germline lookup yields CDR1 SNHLY and CDR2 FYNNEI. Based on the CDR3 plus reference TRBV2 and TRBJ1-3, the full variable domain is EPEVTQTPSHQVTQMGQEVILRCVPISNHLYFYWYRQILGQKVEFLVSFYNNEISEKSEIFDDQFSVERPDGSNFTLKIRSTKLEDSAMYFCAITTDLGNTIYFGEGSWLTVV.

The rearrangement joins TRBV28 to TRBJ1-4, with D unclear. The CDR3 totals 13 residues. Trimming took off 5 bases at V and 0 bases at J, with 4 bases between the two ends. From germline, CDR1 is MDHEN and CDR2 SYDVKM. In DNA, the CDR3 is TGTGCCAGCAGTGCAGCAACTAATGAAAAACTGTTTTTT. Amino acid sequence: CASSAATNEKLFF.

The CDR3 sequence: CAWKGQGGQPQHF. For the CDR3, the DNA is TGTGCCTGGAAGGGACAGGGAGGCCAGCCCCAGCATTTT. The chain has TRBV30 and TRBJ1-5; 9 bases agree with TRBD1. The CDR3 runs to 13 residues. Germline lookup yields CDR1 GTSNPN and CDR2 SVGIG (reference sequence). V lost 4 bases, J lost 7 bases, and 5 bases stayed unmatched.

V usage is TRBV13 and J usage is TRBJ2-1; TRBD2 matches at 8 bases. V dropped 8 bases and J dropped 7; count of bases not matched to a gene: 10. From germline, CDR1 is PRHDT and CDR2 FYEKMQ (reference sequence). CDR3 size: 14 residues. The CDR3 DNA reads TGTGCCAGCGCGAGTCGGGGGGGCCAGAATGAGCAGTTCTTC. Translation: CASASRGGQNEQFF.

V and J are TRBV12-3 or TRBV12-4 and TRBJ1-2; no reliable D call. There are 13 residues in the CDR3. The V end lost 7 bases, the J end lost 4 bases, and 13 bases lay between the germline ends. The CDR3 DNA is TGTGCCAGCATGAGTGGCAGGCCCTATGGCTACACCTTC. Its protein product is CASMSGRPYGYTF.

V usage is TRBV7-9 and J usage is TRBJ2-2; D not certain. The CDR3 spans 9 residues. The germline V gene encodes CDR1 SEHNR and CDR2 FQNEAQ (reference sequence). The V end was cut by 8 bases, the J end by 6 bases, with 1 base between. CDR3 sequence: CASSGELFF. The CDR3, as DNA: TGTGCCAGCTCCGGGGAGCTGTTTTTT.